The 15 T cell receptor beta chains reported below all come from one sample, sequenced in a study of T-cell memory formation after mild COVID-19. TCRdb reanalysed the 5' RACE reads using MiXCR and keeps one entry per CDR3 protein. The sample lists 450,000 to 700,000 distinct CDR3 sequences, about a sixth seen once, with more than 10% in the top ten. The sequencing input was PBMCs or a T cell subset sorted from them (not recorded which). The receptors come from an adult woman who had mild COVID-19 (a few samples of this study predate the infection). Cell type and time point are not known.

This clonotype was counted only a few times. This rearrangement joins TRBV5-1 to TRBJ1-1, with a tentative D call TRBD1 (6 bases). From germline, CDR1 is SGHRS and CDR2 YFSETQ. The CDR3 contains 15 residues. V lost 4 bases and J lost 5, with 18 bases in between. CDR3 nucleotide sequence: TGCGCCAGCAGCCCTCGAGGGGGGGGCGGAACTGAAGCTTTCTTT. Translation gives CASSPRGGGGTEAFF.

This clonotype was seen more than once but under ten times. The CDR3 here is CSARNTLAGVTQQFF. The CDR3 region has the DNA TGCAGTGCTAGAAATACACTAGCGGGAGTAACGCAGCAGTTCTTC. V is TRBV20-1 and J is TRBJ2-1, with 11 bases aligning to TRBD2. The CDR3 has 15 residues. Germline V gene data show CDR1 as DFQATT and CDR2 as SNEGSKA (reference sequence). Trimming took 2 bases from V and 11 from J; bases not matched to a gene: 11.

This clonotype turned up a few times. The CDR3 nucleotides are TGCGCCAGCAGCACCGGGACCCGCTATGGCTACACCTTC. This translates into CASSTGTRYGYTF. V and J are TRBV5-1 and TRBJ1-2; TRBD1 might be the D (5 bases). This CDR3 spans 13 amino acids. The germline CDR1 and CDR2 sequences are SGHRS and YFSETQ. V was cut by 4 bases and J by 4 bases, with 11 bases left in between.

The rearrangement links TRBV5-8 to TRBJ1-4, with D unclear. V was pared by 2 bases and J by 6 bases, with 8 bases between. The germline gives CDR1 SGHTS, CDR2 YDEGEE. The CDR3 has 13 residues. This chain's CDR3 is CASSLVNDEKLFF. In nucleotides, the CDR3 is TGTGCCAGCAGCTTAGTAAACGATGAAAAACTGTTTTTT.

This chain connects TRBV7-9 to TRBJ1-2, with D uncertain. The germline gives CDR1 SEHNR, CDR2 FQNEAQ (reference sequence). The CDR3 spans 15 residues. Deletions cut 1 base from V and 0 bases from J, with 9 bases between. The CDR3 spells CASSLGAVANYGYTF. The CDR3 nucleotides are TGTGCCAGCAGCTTAGGGGCCGTTGCTAACTATGGCTACACCTTC. Together with reference TRBV7-9 and TRBJ1-2, the CDR3 gives the full variable domain: DTGVSQNPRHKITKRGQNVTFRCDPISEHNRLYWYRQTLGQGPEFLTYFQNEAQLEKSRLLSDRFSAERPKGSFSTLEIQRTEQGDSAMYLCASSLGAVANYGYTFGSGTRLTVV.

The sample holds many counts of this clonotype. The chain recombines TRBV27 with TRBJ1-2; 8 bases are a match to TRBD1. The CDR3 is made up of 14 amino acids. With 6 bases clipped from V and 7 bases from J, the junction kept 10 bases outside the gene matches. Germline CDR1 reads MNHEY; CDR2 reads SMNVEV (reference sequence). The CDR3 region is CASSQTGALGGYTF. CDR3 in DNA: TGTGCCAGCAGCCAGACAGGGGCACTTGGTGGCTACACCTTC.

The rearrangement uses TRBV27 and TRBJ1-1; 9 nucleotides agree with TRBD1. The ends lost 7 bases at V and 0 bases at J; junction bases unmatched: 12. Germline CDR1 reads MNHEY; CDR2 reads SMNVEV (reference sequence). This CDR3 region has 17 residues. The CDR3 sequence is CASKIHRGRLVNTEAFF. The CDR3 DNA sequence: TGTGCCAGCAAAATTCACAGGGGGCGCTTGGTGAACACTGAAGCTTTCTTT.

The J gene is TRBJ1-1, the V gene TRBV3-1; D is perhaps TRBD1 (5 bases). CDR3 length: 15 amino acids. Germline V gene lookup returns CDR1 LGHDT and CDR2 YNNKEL (reference sequence). Trimming took off 1 base at V and 11 bases at J, with 20 bases between the two ends. CDR3 sequence: CASSQGSAGGLNAFF. The CDR3 nucleotides read TGTGCCAGCAGCCAAGGGTCGGCCGGGGGACTGAACGCTTTCTTT.

This clonotype was observed a handful of times. DNA of the CDR3: TGTGCCAGCAGCTTTAGGGCCCAGTCCCCTGAAGCTTTCTTT. Residues: CASSFRAQSPEAFF. This rearrangement joins TRBV11-2 to TRBJ1-1; no firm D call. Germline CDR1 and CDR2: SGHAT and FQNNGV. The CDR3 runs 14 residues. Deletions cut 3 bases from V and 6 bases from J, with 14 bases between.

The V and J genes are TRBV30 and TRBJ2-5; tentatively, D is TRBD1 (7 bases). The CDR3 is 12 amino acids. Germline V CDR1 and CDR2: GTSNPN, SVGIG (reference sequence). The CDR3 nucleotides read TGTTGGGAGGACAGGACCTTGGAGACCCAGTACTTC. This translates into CWEDRTLETQYF.

The chain recombines TRBV20-1 with TRBJ2-5, with 8 bases that match TRBD1. With V trimmed by 1 base and J by 4 bases, 11 bases remained unmatched. CDR1 and CDR2 (germline): DFQATT, SNEGSKA (reference sequence). The CDR3 totals 16 residues. DNA of the CDR3: TGCAGTGCTAGAGGGTTTGCAGGGGGCGCGCGAGAGACCCAGTACTTC. Protein sequence: CSARGFAGGARETQYF.

This clonotype was counted between two and nine times. The chain uses TRBV4-2 and TRBJ2-1; D unclear. The germline V and J ends were trimmed by 0 bases and 4 bases, with 22 bases remaining between them. CDR3 length: 19 amino acids. Looked up from germline, CDR1 is LGHNA and CDR2 is YNFKEQ. The DNA for the CDR3 is TGTGCCAGCAGCCAAGAGGCCACGGTTTCGACGGCAAGATACAATGAGCAGTTCTTC. It yields the protein CASSQEATVSTARYNEQFF.

This clonotype was counted between two and nine times. CDR3 region: CASSLVPSRLGTGELFF. CDR3 nucleotides: TGTGCCAGCAGCTTAGTACCTAGCCGGCTGGGCACCGGGGAGCTGTTTTTT. The chain is built from TRBV7-6 and TRBJ2-2; D might be TRBD2 (5 bases). Trimming removed 1 base from V and 4 bases from J, with 16 bases in between. The CDR3 totals 17 residues. The V gene's germline CDR1 is SGHVS and CDR2 FNYEAQ.

The table lists this clonotype with a few counts. V gene TRBV6-6 combines with J gene TRBJ1-2; tentative D call: TRBD1 (6 bases). CDR1 is MNHNY, CDR2 SVGAGI, per germline (reference sequence). This CDR3 is 13 amino acids long. V was clipped by 6 bases and J by 4 bases, with 12 bases between them. The CDR3 DNA reads TGTGCCAGCAGAATCGGACAGATCTATGGCTACACCTTC. This translates into CASRIGQIYGYTF.

The chain carries TRBV28 and TRBJ1-3, with a weak D call TRBD1 (6 bases). The germline V gene has CDR1 MDHEN and CDR2 SYDVKM. Trimming removed 7 bases at V and 0 bases at J, with 10 bases between. There are 14 residues in the CDR3. The CDR3 loop is CASMGHPSGNTIYF. The CDR3 bases are TGTGCCAGCATGGGACATCCCTCTGGAAACACCATATATTTT. Supplemented by reference TRBV28 and TRBJ1-3, the full variable domain reads DVKVTQSSRYLVKRTGEKVFLECVQDMDHENMFWYRQDPGLGLRLIYFSYDVKMKEKGDIPEGYSVSREKKERFSLILESASTNQTSMYLCASMGHPSGNTIYFGEGSWLTVV.